Listed below are T cell receptor beta chains from one sample, sequenced in a study of shared T cell receptors in the human thymus. The table came from immunoSEQ multiplex PCR; TCRdb's copy has only in-frame clones and leaves some out. The sample records 500,000 to 850,000 clones, approximately 87% being singletons. These data also formed part of another study, on human thymus T cells.

Sequenced input: thymocytes. These receptors originate from a boy younger than two with a congenital heart defect. Both conserved end residues are part of each CDR3. The D gene is left open where the match is weak. Clone size is given for some rows only: seen once, a few or many times, or a class if the clone is expanded.

d_call: TRBD1; clone_size: NA; j_call: TRBJ1-4; v_call: TRBV28; cdr3_aa: CASSFSGTGFEKLFF; cdr3_nt: TGTGCCAGCAGTTTTTCCGGGACAGGGTTTGAAAAACTGTTTTTT
d_call: TRBD2; clone_size: NA; j_call: TRBJ2-3; v_call: TRBV5-6; cdr3_aa: CASSLRGLAGEYSDTQYF; cdr3_nt: TGTGCCAGCAGCTTGAGGGGACTAGCGGGAGAGTACTCAGATACGCAGTATTTT
d_call: TRBD2; clone_size: NA; j_call: TRBJ2-7; v_call: TRBV6-5; cdr3_aa: CASSYSKGLALYEQYF; cdr3_nt: TGTGCCAGCAGTTACTCGAAGGGACTAGCGCTTTACGAGCAGTACTTC
d_call: TRBD2; clone_size: once; j_call: TRBJ2-7; v_call: TRBV5-4; cdr3_aa: CASSSKGLAGAKNEQYF; cdr3_nt: TGTGCCAGCAGCTCAAAGGGACTAGCGGGAGCTAAGAACGAGCAGTACTTC
d_call: NA; clone_size: NA; j_call: TRBJ2-7; v_call: TRBV5-1; cdr3_aa: CASSPLRAAGGPYEQYF; cdr3_nt: TGCGCCAGCAGCCCCCTCCGAGCCGCCGGGGGGCCCTACGAGCAGTACTTC
d_call: NA; clone_size: NA; j_call: TRBJ2-1; v_call: TRBV4-3; cdr3_aa: CASSRETVSYNEQFF; cdr3_nt: TGCGCCAGCAGCCGAGAAACTGTATCCTACAATGAGCAGTTCTTC
d_call: NA; clone_size: NA; j_call: TRBJ1-5; v_call: TRBV2; cdr3_aa: CASSAGTSNQPQHF; cdr3_nt: TGTGCCAGCTCTGCCGGGACTTCAAATCAGCCCCAGCATTTT
d_call: TRBD2; clone_size: NA; j_call: TRBJ2-3; v_call: TRBV5-4; cdr3_aa: CASSPPGSLAGMSDTQYF; cdr3_nt: TGTGCCAGCAGCCCCCCCGGGTCACTAGCGGGAATGTCAGATACGCAGTATTTT
d_call: NA; clone_size: NA; j_call: TRBJ1-5; v_call: TRBV4-1; cdr3_aa: CASSQDGLPSRPQHF; cdr3_nt: TGCGCCAGCAGCCAAGATGGACTGCCGAGTCGGCCCCAGCATTTT
d_call: NA; clone_size: NA; j_call: TRBJ2-3; v_call: TRBV5-1; cdr3_aa: CASSSAGGPAQDTQYF; cdr3_nt: TGCGCCAGCAGTTCGGCGGGCGGGCCGGCGCAAGATACGCAGTATTTT
d_call: NA; clone_size: NA; j_call: TRBJ1-4; v_call: TRBV7-9; cdr3_aa: CASSLARVPEKLFF; cdr3_nt: TGTGCCAGCAGCTTAGCCAGGGTACCTGAAAAACTGTTTTTT
d_call: NA; clone_size: NA; j_call: TRBJ2-7; v_call: TRBV28; cdr3_aa: CASRKKNGKPYEQYF; cdr3_nt: TGTGCCAGCAGGAAAAAGAACGGGAAACCCTACGAGCAGTACTTC
d_call: TRBD1; clone_size: NA; j_call: TRBJ2-7; v_call: TRBV28; cdr3_aa: CASSLREGQSYEQYF; cdr3_nt: TGTGCCAGCAGTTTAAGAGAGGGACAGTCCTACGAGCAGTACTTC
d_call: TRBD2; clone_size: NA; j_call: TRBJ2-1; v_call: TRBV2; cdr3_aa: CASRGTSGSHNEQFF; cdr3_nt: TGTGCCAGCAGAGGGACTAGCGGGAGTCACAATGAGCAGTTCTTC
d_call: NA; clone_size: NA; j_call: TRBJ2-1; v_call: TRBV27; cdr3_aa: CASSLPGLGYNEQFF; cdr3_nt: TGTGCCAGCAGTTTACCGGGGTTAGGGTACAATGAGCAGTTCTTC
d_call: TRBD1; clone_size: NA; j_call: TRBJ2-7; v_call: TRBV19; cdr3_aa: CASRYSGGSYEQYF; cdr3_nt: TGTGCCAGTAGGTATTCAGGGGGCTCCTACGAGCAGTACTTC
d_call: NA; clone_size: once; j_call: TRBJ2-7; v_call: TRBV7-2; cdr3_aa: CASSLAPQGSEQYF; cdr3_nt: TGTGCCAGCAGCTTAGCCCCCCAGGGAAGCGAGCAGTACTTC
d_call: TRBD1; clone_size: NA; j_call: TRBJ1-1; v_call: TRBV27; cdr3_aa: CASSQSGQGNTEAFF; cdr3_nt: TGTGCCAGCAGTCAGTCGGGACAGGGGAACACTGAAGCTTTCTTT
d_call: NA; clone_size: NA; j_call: TRBJ1-2; v_call: TRBV2; cdr3_aa: CASSDVTANYGYTF; cdr3_nt: TGTGCCAGCAGTGATGTGACAGCTAACTATGGCTACACCTTC
d_call: NA; clone_size: NA; j_call: TRBJ1-5; v_call: TRBV28; cdr3_aa: CASSLPRTDRNLYSNQPQHF; cdr3_nt: TGTGCCAGCAGTTTACCCCGAACCGACAGGAATCTATATAGCAATCAGCCCCAGCATTTT